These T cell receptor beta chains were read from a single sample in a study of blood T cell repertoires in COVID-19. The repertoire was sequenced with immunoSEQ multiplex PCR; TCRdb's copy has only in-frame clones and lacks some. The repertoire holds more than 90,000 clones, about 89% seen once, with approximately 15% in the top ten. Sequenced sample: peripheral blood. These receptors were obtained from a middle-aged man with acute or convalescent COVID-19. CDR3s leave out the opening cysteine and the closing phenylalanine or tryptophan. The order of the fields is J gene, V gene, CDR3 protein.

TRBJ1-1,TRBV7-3,ASRLDRNTEAF
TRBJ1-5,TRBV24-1,ATSSGTGGFSNQPQH
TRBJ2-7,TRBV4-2,ASSQPVSLNPYEQY
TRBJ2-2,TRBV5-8,ASRRTGFVTGELF
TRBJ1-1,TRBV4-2,ASSQYVTPRNMNTEAF
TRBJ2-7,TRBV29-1,SVEAPGSGEQY
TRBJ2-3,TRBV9,ASSDTAGGLRTDTQY
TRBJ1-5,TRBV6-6,ASSLQGAILIGNQPQH
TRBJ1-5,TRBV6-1,ASSDSRAQPQH
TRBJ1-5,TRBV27,ASSPWGGDQPQH
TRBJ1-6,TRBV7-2,ASSLDQVSNSPLH
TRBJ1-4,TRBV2,ASIQMPTNEKLF
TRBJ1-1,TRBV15,ATSRPGQGLGDTEAF
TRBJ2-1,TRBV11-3,ASRIQGGGNEQF
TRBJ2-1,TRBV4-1,ASRHESPGTSGNEQF
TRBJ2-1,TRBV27,ASSLNQNNEQF
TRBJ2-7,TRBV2,ASSEGLAGWEQY